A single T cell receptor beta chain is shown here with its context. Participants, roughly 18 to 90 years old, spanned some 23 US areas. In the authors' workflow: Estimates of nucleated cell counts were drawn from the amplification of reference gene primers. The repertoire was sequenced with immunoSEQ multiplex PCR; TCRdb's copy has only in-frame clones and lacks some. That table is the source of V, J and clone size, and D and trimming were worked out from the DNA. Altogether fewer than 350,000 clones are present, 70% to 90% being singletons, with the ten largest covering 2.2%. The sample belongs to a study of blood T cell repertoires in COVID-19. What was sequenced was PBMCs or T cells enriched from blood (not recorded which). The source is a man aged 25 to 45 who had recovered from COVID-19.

DNA for the CDR3: TGTGCCAGCAGCCCGCAGACAGGGGGCATTTCACCCCTCCACTTT. Translated: CASSPQTGGISPLHF. The chain carries TRBV3-1 (or the pseudogene TRBV3-2) and TRBJ1-6, with TRBD1 identical over 10 bases. The CDR3 runs 15 residues. Per germline, CDR1 LGHDT and CDR2 YNNKEL (reference sequence). Trimming at V came to 4 bases and at J to 9 bases, leaving 6 bases not matched to a gene.